These T cell receptor beta chains were read from a single sample in a study of T cell responses to AZD1222 COVID-19 vaccine. Using immunoSEQ multiplex PCR, the repertoire was profiled, and TCRdb retains in-frame clones only, with some absent. The sample gives fewer than 65,000 clones, about 79% of which show up once; around 19% is in the top ten. The source was peripheral blood, collected on day 0 of AZD1222 vaccination. The receptors here all came from an adult in good health. The CDR3 runs from the conserved cysteine through the conserved F or W. D genes are given only for firm matches. The size field is filled for only some rows; it gives once, few, many or a size class.

CDR3nt: TGTGCCAGCAGTTACGGCGCAGCAGGGCACTATGGCTACACCTTC
CDR3aa: CASSYGAAGHYGYTF
j_gene: TRBJ1-2
abundance: -
d_gene: -
v_gene: TRBV6-5

CDR3nt: TGTGCCAGCAGCGTGCAAGGCGAGCAGTACTTC
CDR3aa: CASSVQGEQYF
j_gene: TRBJ2-7
abundance: -
d_gene: -
v_gene: TRBV5-4

CDR3nt: TGTGCCAGCAGTTTAAGGGGACAGGGCTACGAGCAGTACTTC
CDR3aa: CASSLRGQGYEQYF
j_gene: TRBJ2-7
abundance: -
d_gene: TRBD1
v_gene: TRBV27

CDR3nt: TGTGCCAGCAGTTTGAGCAGAGCGCTCACTGAAGCTTTCTTT
CDR3aa: CASSLSRALTEAFF
j_gene: TRBJ1-1
abundance: -
d_gene: -
v_gene: TRBV28

CDR3nt: TGCGCCAGCAGCTTGGGACTAGCGGGATTCCTTTCCTACGAGCAGTACTTC
CDR3aa: CASSLGLAGFLSYEQYF
j_gene: TRBJ2-7
abundance: -
d_gene: TRBD2
v_gene: TRBV5-1

CDR3nt: TGTGCCAGCAGACCCCCGCGGGGGGCGGGAGCTTTCTTT
CDR3aa: CASRPPRGAGAFF
j_gene: TRBJ1-1
abundance: -
d_gene: -
v_gene: TRBV6-5

CDR3nt: TGTGCCACCAGCAGAGCCCCGGGACAGGGGGCTCGTAGGGGAAACACCATATATTTT
CDR3aa: CATSRAPGQGARRGNTIYF
j_gene: TRBJ1-3
abundance: few
d_gene: TRBD1
v_gene: TRBV15

CDR3nt: TGTGCCAGCAGTTACAGGTCGTCGGGAGGCCTCAAAGAGACCCAGTACTTC
CDR3aa: CASSYRSSGGLKETQYF
j_gene: TRBJ2-5
abundance: -
d_gene: TRBD2
v_gene: TRBV6-2/TRBV6-3

CDR3nt: TGTGCCAGCAATGCGAGGGAGGAGACCAATGAGCAGTTCTTC
CDR3aa: CASNAREETNEQFF
j_gene: TRBJ2-1
abundance: -
d_gene: -
v_gene: TRBV28

CDR3nt: TGTGCCAGCAGCGCCCATAGCGGGAGCTCCTACAATGAGCAGTTCTTC
CDR3aa: CASSAHSGSSYNEQFF
j_gene: TRBJ2-1
abundance: few
d_gene: TRBD2
v_gene: TRBV7-6

CDR3nt: TGTGCCAGCAGGGCGCAGGCGGGAGCTTACGAGCAGTACTTC
CDR3aa: CASRAQAGAYEQYF
j_gene: TRBJ2-7
abundance: -
d_gene: TRBD2
v_gene: TRBV6-5

CDR3nt: TGCAGCGGGATCGACAGTAACACTGAAGCTTTCTTT
CDR3aa: CSGIDSNTEAFF
j_gene: TRBJ1-1
abundance: -
d_gene: -
v_gene: TRBV29-1

CDR3nt: TGCAGCGTCCTGACAGCTACTGAAGCTTTCTTT
CDR3aa: CSVLTATEAFF
j_gene: TRBJ1-1
abundance: -
d_gene: -
v_gene: TRBV29-1

CDR3nt: TGTGCCAGCAGCTTGGCCGATCAGGGATACACTGAAGCTTTCTTT
CDR3aa: CASSLADQGYTEAFF
j_gene: TRBJ1-1
abundance: once
d_gene: -
v_gene: TRBV5-5

CDR3nt: TGCGCCAGCAGCTTGTTTCCAAATGAAAAACTGTTTTTT
CDR3aa: CASSLFPNEKLFF
j_gene: TRBJ1-4
abundance: -
d_gene: -
v_gene: TRBV5-1

CDR3nt: TGCGCCAGCAGCCAAGATAGAACAGGGGCTGATACGCAGTATTTT
CDR3aa: CASSQDRTGADTQYF
j_gene: TRBJ2-3
abundance: -
d_gene: TRBD1
v_gene: TRBV4-1

CDR3nt: TGTGCCAGCAGTGACCAGGGACAGTCTTACAATGAGCAGTTCTTC
CDR3aa: CASSDQGQSYNEQFF
j_gene: TRBJ2-1
abundance: -
d_gene: TRBD1
v_gene: TRBV6-4

CDR3nt: TGTGCCAGCAGCTTTTACGGCACTGAAGCTTTCTTT
CDR3aa: CASSFYGTEAFF
j_gene: TRBJ1-1
abundance: -
d_gene: -
v_gene: TRBV7-3

CDR3nt: TGTGCCAGCAGCCCTCGAGGGACAGCTAATCAGCCCCAGCATTTT
CDR3aa: CASSPRGTANQPQHF
j_gene: TRBJ1-5
abundance: -
d_gene: TRBD1
v_gene: TRBV7-9

CDR3nt: TGTGCCAGCAGCTTGAATGGGAATCTCGGGGCTGAAGCTTTCTTT
CDR3aa: CASSLNGNLGAEAFF
j_gene: TRBJ1-1
abundance: -
d_gene: -
v_gene: TRBV5-4

CDR3nt: TGTGCCAGCTCAAATCCGGGACAGGGAAACAATCAGCCCCAGCATTTT
CDR3aa: CASSNPGQGNNQPQHF
j_gene: TRBJ1-5
abundance: -
d_gene: TRBD1
v_gene: TRBV18

CDR3nt: TGTGCCAGCAGTGAACACCAGGGGAGTTCAGGAAACACCATATATTTT
CDR3aa: CASSEHQGSSGNTIYF
j_gene: TRBJ1-3
abundance: -
d_gene: -
v_gene: TRBV6-1

CDR3nt: TGTGCCAGCAGTTTACCGGGGGCGCAGTATGGCTACACCTTC
CDR3aa: CASSLPGAQYGYTF
j_gene: TRBJ1-2
abundance: -
d_gene: -
v_gene: TRBV28

CDR3nt: TGTGCCAGCAGCCTCGTGGGGGAGCAATGGAATGAGCAGTTCTTC
CDR3aa: CASSLVGEQWNEQFF
j_gene: TRBJ2-1
abundance: few
d_gene: -
v_gene: TRBV9

CDR3nt: TGTGCCAGCAGTTCAGGGGAATCCGTAGCTTTCTTT
CDR3aa: CASSSGESVAFF
j_gene: TRBJ1-1
abundance: -
d_gene: -
v_gene: TRBV12-3/TRBV12-4

CDR3nt: TGTGCCAGCAGTTCAAGCCGGATCAAAAACATTCAGTACTTC
CDR3aa: CASSSSRIKNIQYF
j_gene: TRBJ2-4
abundance: -
d_gene: -
v_gene: TRBV28

CDR3nt: TGTGCCAGCAGCCTTATGCGACAGGGGGCAAATTCACCCCTCCACTTT
CDR3aa: CASSLMRQGANSPLHF
j_gene: TRBJ1-6
abundance: few
d_gene: TRBD1
v_gene: TRBV7-2

CDR3nt: TGTGCCAGCAGCTTGCTTGCTAGCGGGACCCTACAAGAGACCCAGTACTTC
CDR3aa: CASSLLASGTLQETQYF
j_gene: TRBJ2-5
abundance: -
d_gene: TRBD2
v_gene: TRBV5-6

CDR3nt: TGTGCCAGCAGCTTAGGAGGGTTGAACACTGAAGCTTTCTTT
CDR3aa: CASSLGGLNTEAFF
j_gene: TRBJ1-1
abundance: few
d_gene: -
v_gene: TRBV11-3

CDR3nt: TGCGCCAGCAGCCGAGGGGACAGGGTGGAAGATACGCAGTATTTT
CDR3aa: CASSRGDRVEDTQYF
j_gene: TRBJ2-3
abundance: -
d_gene: TRBD1
v_gene: TRBV4-1

CDR3nt: TGTGCCAGCAGACCCGAGGGGGCCTACGAGCAGTACTTC
CDR3aa: CASRPEGAYEQYF
j_gene: TRBJ2-7
abundance: -
d_gene: -
v_gene: TRBV6-5

CDR3nt: TGTGCCAGCAGCTCCCTAGCGGGAGGCCACAATGAGCAGTTCTTC
CDR3aa: CASSSLAGGHNEQFF
j_gene: TRBJ2-1
abundance: -
d_gene: TRBD2
v_gene: TRBV7-9